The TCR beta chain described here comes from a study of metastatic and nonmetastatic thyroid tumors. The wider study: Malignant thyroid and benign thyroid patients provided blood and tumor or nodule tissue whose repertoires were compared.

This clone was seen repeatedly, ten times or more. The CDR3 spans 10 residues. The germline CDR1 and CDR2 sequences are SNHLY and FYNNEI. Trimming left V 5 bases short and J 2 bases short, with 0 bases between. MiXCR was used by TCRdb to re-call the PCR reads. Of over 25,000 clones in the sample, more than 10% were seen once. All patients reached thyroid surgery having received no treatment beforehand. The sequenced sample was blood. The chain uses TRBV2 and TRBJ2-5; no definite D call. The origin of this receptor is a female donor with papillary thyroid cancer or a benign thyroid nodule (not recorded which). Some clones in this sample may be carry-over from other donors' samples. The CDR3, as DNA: TGTGCCAGCAGTCAAGAGACCCAGTACTTC. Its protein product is CASSQETQYF. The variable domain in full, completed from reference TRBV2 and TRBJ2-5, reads EPEVTQTPSHQVTQMGQEVILRCVPISNHLYFYWYRQILGQKVEFLVSFYNNEISEKSEIFDDQFSVERPDGSNFTLKIRSTKLEDSAMYFCASSQETQYFGPGTRLLVL.